The rows below give T cell receptor beta chains drawn from one sample of a study of blood T cell repertoires in COVID-19. Sequencing was performed with immunoSEQ multiplex PCR; in TCRdb, only in-frame clones are kept and a portion is missing. The sample records 120,000 to 150,000 clones, approximately 85% being singletons. What was sequenced was peripheral blood. The receptors here all came from a woman aged 60-75 years with COVID-19, enrolled during active disease. The CDR3 runs from the conserved cysteine through the conserved F or W. The D gene is left open where the match is weak. The size entry is marked missing in some rows and otherwise reads once, few, many or a size class.

length: 16
J: TRBJ2-3
D: TRBD1
V: TRBV11-1
size: -
DNA: TGTGCCAGCAGCTCTAGGGGACAGGGCCACACAGATACGCAGTATTTT
CDR3: CASSSRGQGHTDTQYF

length: 17
J: TRBJ2-5
D: TRBD1
V: TRBV14
size: -
DNA: TGTGCCAGCAGCCAAGCCAAACCGGGACAGGGGCAAGAGACCCAGTACTTC
CDR3: CASSQAKPGQGQETQYF

length: 14
J: TRBJ1-2
D: -
V: TRBV6-6
size: -
DNA: TGTGCCAGCAGTTACTCGAGCGTATTCTATGGCTACACCTTC
CDR3: CASSYSSVFYGYTF

length: 15
J: TRBJ2-3
D: -
V: TRBV24-1
size: -
DNA: TGTGCCACGGGAGACACATCCGCTTCGCCGGATACGCAGTATTTT
CDR3: CATGDTSASPDTQYF

length: 18
J: TRBJ1-4
D: TRBD1
V: TRBV18
size: -
DNA: TGTGCCAGCTCACCACCCCCAGGGGGCGAGGCCATTAATGAAAAACTGTTTTTT
CDR3: CASSPPPGGEAINEKLFF

length: 13
J: TRBJ2-7
D: -
V: TRBV11-3
size: once
DNA: TGTGCCAGCAGTAGGGGCGCGGCCTACGAGCAGTACTTC
CDR3: CASSRGAAYEQYF

length: 14
J: TRBJ1-1
D: -
V: TRBV10-1
size: -
DNA: TGCGCCAGCATTCCCGGGGAGGAAAAGGATGAAGCTTTCTTT
CDR3: CASIPGEEKDEAFF

length: 13
J: TRBJ2-7
D: TRBD1
V: TRBV6-5
size: -
DNA: TGTGCCACCCTGCAGGGGGTCTCCTACGAGCAGTACTTC
CDR3: CATLQGVSYEQYF

length: 15
J: TRBJ1-4
D: TRBD1
V: TRBV6-5
size: -
DNA: TGTGCCAGCAGGGGGACAGCCTTAACTAATGAAAAACTGTTTTTT
CDR3: CASRGTALTNEKLFF

length: 16
J: TRBJ1-1
D: -
V: TRBV6-6
size: -
DNA: TGTGCCAGCAGCAGAAGAGCAGGGGAGCGAGGCACTGAAGCTTTCTTT
CDR3: CASSRRAGERGTEAFF

length: 15
J: TRBJ1-1
D: -
V: TRBV12-5
size: few
DNA: TGTGCTAGTGGTTTGGGGAGCCTGGGTTTCACTGAAGCTTTCTTT
CDR3: CASGLGSLGFTEAFF

length: 17
J: TRBJ1-5
D: -
V: TRBV7-2
size: -
DNA: TGTGCCAGCAGCTTAGCGCTAAGAGCCGAGAGTAATCAGCCCCAGCATTTT
CDR3: CASSLALRAESNQPQHF

length: 17
J: TRBJ2-3
D: TRBD2
V: TRBV3-1/TRBV3-2
size: -
DNA: TGTGCCAGCAGCCGCATCTACAGCGGGGAGGGTCCAGATACGCAGTATTTT
CDR3: CASSRIYSGEGPDTQYF

length: 16
J: TRBJ1-1
D: TRBD1
V: TRBV5-1
size: -
DNA: TGCGCCAGCAGCTTGTGGGACAGGGGATCCGGGACCGAAGCTTTCTTT
CDR3: CASSLWDRGSGTEAFF

length: 15
J: TRBJ1-5
D: TRBD1
V: TRBV4-1
size: -
DNA: TGCGCCAGCAGCGAGGGACAGGCGCCGAATCAGCCCCAGCATTTT
CDR3: CASSEGQAPNQPQHF

length: 15
J: TRBJ1-2
D: TRBD1
V: TRBV29-1
size: -
DNA: TGCAGCGCCCAAACCCGGACAGGGTTTTACTATGGCTACACCTTC
CDR3: CSAQTRTGFYYGYTF

length: 11
J: TRBJ2-5
D: -
V: TRBV11-2
size: -
DNA: TGTGCCAGCAGCGGGGGGGAGACCCAGTACTTC
CDR3: CASSGGETQYF

length: 13
J: TRBJ1-2
D: -
V: TRBV19
size: once
DNA: TGTGCCAGTAGTATAGGGGCTGAATATGGCTACACCTTC
CDR3: CASSIGAEYGYTF

length: 14
J: TRBJ2-7
D: TRBD2
V: TRBV28
size: once
DNA: TGTGCCAGCAGTTCGCGGGGGGTGGCCTACGAGCAGTACTTC
CDR3: CASSSRGVAYEQYF

length: 15
J: TRBJ1-4
D: TRBD1
V: TRBV19
size: -
DNA: TGTGCCAGTAGTGTGGGGACAGGAGCTAATGAAAAACTGTTTTTT
CDR3: CASSVGTGANEKLFF

length: 14
J: TRBJ2-1
D: -
V: TRBV25-1
size: -
DNA: TGTGCCAGCAGTGAAGAGGGGGGGGCTTTTGAGCAGTTCTTC
CDR3: CASSEEGGAFEQFF

length: 12
J: TRBJ1-5
D: -
V: TRBV12-3/TRBV12-4
size: -
DNA: TGTGCCACAACAAGTAGCAATCAGCCCCAGCATTTT
CDR3: CATTSSNQPQHF

length: 17
J: TRBJ1-1
D: TRBD1
V: TRBV19
size: -
DNA: TGTGCCAGTAGTCTGGGGACAGGGGGGGACATGAACACTGAAGCTTTCTTT
CDR3: CASSLGTGGDMNTEAFF

length: 14
J: TRBJ1-1
D: TRBD1
V: TRBV5-1
size: few
DNA: TGCGCCAGCAGCTTGGTTAGGGGGCCCACTGAAGCTTTCTTT
CDR3: CASSLVRGPTEAFF

length: 13
J: TRBJ1-2
D: -
V: TRBV10-2
size: -
DNA: TGCGCCAGCAGTGAAGTCAGGGGCTATGGCTACACCTTC
CDR3: CASSEVRGYGYTF

length: 14
J: TRBJ2-5
D: -
V: TRBV4-1
size: -
DNA: TGCGCCAGCAGCCAAAGACTAAACCAAGAGACCCAGTACTTC
CDR3: CASSQRLNQETQYF

length: 15
J: TRBJ1-2
D: -
V: TRBV3-1/TRBV3-2
size: -
DNA: TGTGCCAGCAGCCAAGGGCAGGGCTTTGACTATGGCTACACCTTC
CDR3: CASSQGQGFDYGYTF

length: 15
J: TRBJ1-6
D: -
V: TRBV27
size: -
DNA: TGTGCCAGCAGTTTATTCATCTCCTATAATTCACCCCTCCACTTT
CDR3: CASSLFISYNSPLHF

length: 15
J: TRBJ1-3
D: -
V: TRBV19
size: -
DNA: TGTGCCAGTAGTTCCTCACAGTTCTCTGGAAACACCATATATTTT
CDR3: CASSSSQFSGNTIYF

length: 14
J: TRBJ2-7
D: -
V: TRBV6-5
size: -
DNA: TGTGCCAGCAGTTACGGACAGGGAGGGTACGAGCAGTACTTC
CDR3: CASSYGQGGYEQYF

length: 13
J: TRBJ1-6
D: -
V: TRBV6-5
size: once
DNA: TGTGCCAGCAGGCGACAGATAGGTTCACCCCTCCACTTT
CDR3: CASRRQIGSPLHF

length: 14
J: TRBJ2-7
D: -
V: TRBV25-1
size: -
DNA: TGTGCCAGCAGTTCAGGGTGGTCCTCCTACGAGCAGTACTTC
CDR3: CASSSGWSSYEQYF

length: 13
J: TRBJ2-1
D: -
V: TRBV6-4
size: -
DNA: TGTGCCAGCAGTGACTCGTTGCGAGGTGAGCAGTTCTTC
CDR3: CASSDSLRGEQFF

length: 16
J: TRBJ2-7
D: -
V: TRBV3-1/TRBV3-2
size: -
DNA: TGTGCCAGCAGCCAGTCCGAAGGACACGTCCTCTACGAGCAGTACTTC
CDR3: CASSQSEGHVLYEQYF

length: 16
J: TRBJ1-1
D: TRBD1
V: TRBV15
size: -
DNA: TGTGCCACCAGCAGAGTCGTGGGACAGCGTAACACTGAAGCTTTCTTT
CDR3: CATSRVVGQRNTEAFF

length: 13
J: TRBJ2-3
D: TRBD1
V: TRBV7-3
size: -
DNA: TGTGCCAGCAGCGCACAGGGGTATGATACGCAGTATTTT
CDR3: CASSAQGYDTQYF

length: 16
J: TRBJ2-3
D: -
V: TRBV19
size: -
DNA: TGTGCCAGTAGTATATTGGGCGGGGCAAGCACAGATACGCAGTATTTT
CDR3: CASSILGGASTDTQYF

length: 15
J: TRBJ2-7
D: -
V: TRBV14
size: few
DNA: TGTGCCAGCAGCCAAGATGGGGGCCGCCCCTACGAGCAGTACTTC
CDR3: CASSQDGGRPYEQYF

length: 18
J: TRBJ2-2
D: TRBD1
V: TRBV3-1/TRBV3-2
size: -
DNA: TGTGCCAGCAGCCAACGACAAACAGGGGATGGGAACACCGGGGAGCTGTTTTTT
CDR3: CASSQRQTGDGNTGELFF